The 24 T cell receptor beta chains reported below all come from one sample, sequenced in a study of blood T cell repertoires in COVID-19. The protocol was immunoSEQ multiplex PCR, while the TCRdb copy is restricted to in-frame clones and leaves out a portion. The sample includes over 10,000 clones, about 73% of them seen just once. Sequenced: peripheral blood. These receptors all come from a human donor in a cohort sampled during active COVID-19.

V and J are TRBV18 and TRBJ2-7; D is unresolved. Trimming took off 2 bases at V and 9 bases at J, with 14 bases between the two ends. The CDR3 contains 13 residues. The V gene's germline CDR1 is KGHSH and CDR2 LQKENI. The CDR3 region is CASSPWAGQVQYF. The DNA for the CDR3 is TGTGCCAGCTCACCATGGGCAGGTCAGGTGCAGTACTTC.

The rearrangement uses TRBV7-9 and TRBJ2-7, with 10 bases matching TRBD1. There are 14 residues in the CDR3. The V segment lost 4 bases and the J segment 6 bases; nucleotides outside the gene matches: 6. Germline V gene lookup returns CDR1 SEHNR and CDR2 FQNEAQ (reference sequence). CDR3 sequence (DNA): TGTGCCAGCAGCTCAACTTGGACAGGGGGCGAGCAGTACTTC. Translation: CASSSTWTGGEQYF.

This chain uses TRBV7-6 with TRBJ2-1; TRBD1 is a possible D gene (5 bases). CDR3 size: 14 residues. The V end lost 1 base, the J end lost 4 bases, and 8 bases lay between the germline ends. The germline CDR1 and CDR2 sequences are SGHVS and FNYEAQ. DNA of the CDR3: TGTGCCAGCAGCTTAGAAGGGGTTTACAATGAGCAGTTCTTC. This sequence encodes CASSLEGVYNEQFF.

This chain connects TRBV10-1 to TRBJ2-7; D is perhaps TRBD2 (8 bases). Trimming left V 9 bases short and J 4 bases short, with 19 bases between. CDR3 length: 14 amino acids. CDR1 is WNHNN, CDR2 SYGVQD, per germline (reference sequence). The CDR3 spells CARKRGGRGYEQYF. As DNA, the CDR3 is TGCGCCAGAAAACGGGGGGGCAGGGGGTACGAGCAGTACTTC.

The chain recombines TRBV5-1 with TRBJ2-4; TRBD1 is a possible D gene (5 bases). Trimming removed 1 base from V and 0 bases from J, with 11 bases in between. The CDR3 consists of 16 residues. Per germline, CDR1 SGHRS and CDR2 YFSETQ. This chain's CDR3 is CASSLSAGSAKNIQYF. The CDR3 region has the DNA TGCGCCAGCAGCTTGTCGGCAGGGTCAGCCAAAAACATTCAGTACTTC.

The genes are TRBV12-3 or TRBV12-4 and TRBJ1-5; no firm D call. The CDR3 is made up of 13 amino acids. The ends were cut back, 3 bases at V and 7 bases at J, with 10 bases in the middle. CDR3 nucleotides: TGTGCCAGCAGTTTGACCGGGTCGCAGCCCCAGCATTTT. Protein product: CASSLTGSQPQHF.

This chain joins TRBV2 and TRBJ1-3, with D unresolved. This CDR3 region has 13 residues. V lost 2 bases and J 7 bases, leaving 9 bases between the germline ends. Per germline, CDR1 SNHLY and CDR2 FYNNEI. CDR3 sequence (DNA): TGTGCCAGCAGTGAATCACCGGTGAACACCATATATTTT. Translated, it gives CASSESPVNTIYF. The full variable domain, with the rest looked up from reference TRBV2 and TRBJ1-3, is EPEVTQTPSHQVTQMGQEVILRCVPISNHLYFYWYRQILGQKVEFLVSFYNNEISEKSEIFDDQFSVERPDGSNFTLKIRSTKLEDSAMYFCASSESPVNTIYFGEGSWLTVV.

The CDR3 loop is CASSHGPNQPQHF. In DNA form, the CDR3 reads TGCGCCAGCAGCCATGGGCCGAATCAGCCCCAGCATTTT. The chain joins TRBV5-1 to TRBJ1-5; D unresolved. The CDR3 has 13 residues. Germline V lookup: CDR1 SGHRS, CDR2 YFSETQ. The V end lost 4 bases, the J end lost 4 bases, and 9 bases lay between the germline ends. The full variable domain, completed using reference TRBV5-1 and TRBJ1-5, is KAGVTQTPRYLIKTRGQQVTLSCSPISGHRSVSWYQQTPGQGLQFLFEYFSETQRNKGNFPGRFSGRQFSNSRSEMNVSTLELGDSALYLCASSHGPNQPQHFGDGTRLSIL.

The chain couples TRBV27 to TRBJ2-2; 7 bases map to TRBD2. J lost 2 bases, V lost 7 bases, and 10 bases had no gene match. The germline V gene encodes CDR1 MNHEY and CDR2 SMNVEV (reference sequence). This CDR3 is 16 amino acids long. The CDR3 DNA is TGTGCCAGCACTATGGGACTACCTACAAACACCGGGGAGCTGTTTTTT. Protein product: CASTMGLPTNTGELFF.

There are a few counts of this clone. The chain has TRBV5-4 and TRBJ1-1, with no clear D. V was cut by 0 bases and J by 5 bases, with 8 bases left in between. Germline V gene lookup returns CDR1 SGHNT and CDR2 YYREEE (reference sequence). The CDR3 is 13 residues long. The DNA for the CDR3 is TGTGCCAGCAGCTTGGGACTTCAAACTGAAGCTTTCTTT. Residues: CASSLGLQTEAFF.

CDR3 DNA sequence: TGTGCCAGCAGCTTAGAGCGCGGTGATACGCAGTATTTT. Encoded protein: CASSLERGDTQYF. The chain joins TRBV7-8 to TRBJ2-3; D unclear. The germline gives CDR1 SGHVS, CDR2 FQNEAQ. The CDR3 is made up of 13 amino acids. V was shortened by 1 base and J by 6 bases, with 8 bases between the two germline ends.

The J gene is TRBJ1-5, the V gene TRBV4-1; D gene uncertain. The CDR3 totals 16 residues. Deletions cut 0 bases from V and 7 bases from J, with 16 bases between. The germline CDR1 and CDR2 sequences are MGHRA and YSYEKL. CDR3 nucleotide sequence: TGCGCCAGCAGCCAAGATGGGTGGTCACAGACCCAGCCCCAGCATTTT. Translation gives CASSQDGWSQTQPQHF.

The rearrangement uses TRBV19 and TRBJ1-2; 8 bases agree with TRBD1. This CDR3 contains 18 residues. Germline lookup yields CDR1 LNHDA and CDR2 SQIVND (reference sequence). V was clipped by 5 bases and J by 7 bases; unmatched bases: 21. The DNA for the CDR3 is TGTGCCAGTAGTCTCCCCTCCTCAGGGGACAGGCGTGGAAGTGGCTACACCTTC. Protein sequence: CASSLPSSGDRRGSGYTF.

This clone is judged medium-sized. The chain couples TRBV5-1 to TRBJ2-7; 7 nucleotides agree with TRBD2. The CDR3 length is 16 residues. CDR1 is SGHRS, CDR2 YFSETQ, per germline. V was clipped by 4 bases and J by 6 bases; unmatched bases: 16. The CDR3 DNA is TGCGCCAGCAGCGGGGGACTATCGGCCCTTGCTTCCGAGCAGTACTTC. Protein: CASSGGLSALASEQYF.

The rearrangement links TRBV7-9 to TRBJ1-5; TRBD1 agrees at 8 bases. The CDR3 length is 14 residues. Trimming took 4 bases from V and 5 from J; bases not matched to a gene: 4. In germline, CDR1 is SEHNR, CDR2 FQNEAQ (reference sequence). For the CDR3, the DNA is TGTGCCAGCAGCTCAGGGGGACAGGATCAGCCCCAGCATTTT. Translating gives CASSSGGQDQPQHF.

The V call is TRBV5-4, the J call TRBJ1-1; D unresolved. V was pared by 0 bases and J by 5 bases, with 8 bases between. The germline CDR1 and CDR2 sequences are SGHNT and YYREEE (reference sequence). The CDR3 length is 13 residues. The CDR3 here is CASSLAGYTEAFF. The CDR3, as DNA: TGTGCCAGCAGCTTGGCCGGGTATACTGAAGCTTTCTTT.

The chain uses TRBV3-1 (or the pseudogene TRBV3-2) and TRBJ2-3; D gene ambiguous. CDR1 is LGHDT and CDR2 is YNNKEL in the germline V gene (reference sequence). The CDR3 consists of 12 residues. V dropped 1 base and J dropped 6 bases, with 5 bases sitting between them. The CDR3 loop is CASSQVMDTQYF. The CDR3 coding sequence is TGTGCCAGCAGCCAAGTTATGGATACGCAGTATTTT.

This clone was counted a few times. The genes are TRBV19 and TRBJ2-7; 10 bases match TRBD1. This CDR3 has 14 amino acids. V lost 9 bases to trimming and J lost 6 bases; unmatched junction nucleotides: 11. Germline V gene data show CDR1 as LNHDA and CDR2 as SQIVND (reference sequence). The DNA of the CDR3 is TGTGCCAGCACTCTGGGACAGGGGAAAAGCGAGCAGTACTTC. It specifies CASTLGQGKSEQYF.

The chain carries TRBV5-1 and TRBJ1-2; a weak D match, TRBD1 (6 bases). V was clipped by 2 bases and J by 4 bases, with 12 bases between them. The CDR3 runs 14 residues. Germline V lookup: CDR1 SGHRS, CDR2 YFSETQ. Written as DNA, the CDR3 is TGCGCCAGCAGCTTTGGGACACCTATCTATGGCTACACCTTC. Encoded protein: CASSFGTPIYGYTF.

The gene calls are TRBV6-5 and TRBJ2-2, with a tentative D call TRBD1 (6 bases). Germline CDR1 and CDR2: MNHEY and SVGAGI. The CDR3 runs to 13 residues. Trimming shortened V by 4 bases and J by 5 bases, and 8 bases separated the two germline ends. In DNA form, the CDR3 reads TGTGCCAGCAGTTGGGGGCGGACCGGGGAGCTGTTTTTT. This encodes CASSWGRTGELFF.

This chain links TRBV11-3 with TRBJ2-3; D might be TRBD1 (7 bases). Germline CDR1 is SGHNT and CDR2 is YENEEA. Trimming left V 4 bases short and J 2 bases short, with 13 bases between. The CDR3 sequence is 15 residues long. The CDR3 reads CASSSGGLHTDTQYF. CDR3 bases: TGTGCCAGCAGCTCAGGGGGGCTCCACACAGATACGCAGTATTTT.

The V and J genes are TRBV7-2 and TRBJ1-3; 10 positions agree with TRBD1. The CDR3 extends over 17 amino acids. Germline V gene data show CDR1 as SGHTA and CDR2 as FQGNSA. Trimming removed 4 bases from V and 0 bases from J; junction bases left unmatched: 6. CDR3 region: CASSSGQGFSSGNTIYF. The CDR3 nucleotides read TGTGCCAGCAGCTCGGGACAGGGGTTCTCCTCTGGAAACACCATATATTTT.

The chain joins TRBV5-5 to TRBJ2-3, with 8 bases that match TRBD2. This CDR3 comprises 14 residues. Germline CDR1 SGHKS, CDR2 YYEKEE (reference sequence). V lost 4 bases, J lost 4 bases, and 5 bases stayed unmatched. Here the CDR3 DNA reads TGTGCCAGCAGCGGGGGGACTAGAGCAGATACGCAGTATTTT. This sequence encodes CASSGGTRADTQYF.

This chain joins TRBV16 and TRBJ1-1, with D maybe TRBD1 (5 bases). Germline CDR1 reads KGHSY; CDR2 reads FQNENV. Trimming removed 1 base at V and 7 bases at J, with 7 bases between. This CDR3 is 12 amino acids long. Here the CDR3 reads CASSQLGGEAFF. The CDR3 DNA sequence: TGTGCCAGCAGCCAATTGGGGGGTGAAGCTTTCTTT.